The next 19 T cell receptor beta chains were all read from a single sample in a study of cytomegalovirus exposure and HLA in healthy donors. Profiling relied on immunoSEQ multiplex PCR, and the TCRdb table lists in-frame clones only, not all of them. Of 200,000 to 250,000 clones in the sample, 80% to 85% were seen once. Source material: PBMCs. The receptors originated from a woman aged 30 to 39 in good health and CMV-seropositive.

V and J are TRBV27 and TRBJ2-7; 11 bases line up with TRBD2. The CDR3 runs to 17 residues. With V trimmed by 5 bases and J by 5 bases, 14 bases remained unmatched. Germline values: CDR1 MNHEY, CDR2 SMNVEV (reference sequence). CDR3 nucleotide sequence: TGTGCCAGCAGTCCCTTCAATAGCGGGAGGGCCCATGACGAGCAGTACTTC. This gives the protein CASSPFNSGRAHDEQYF.

The V gene is TRBV30, the J gene TRBJ2-1; D may be TRBD1 (6 bases). Per the germline V gene, CDR1 is GTSNPN and CDR2 is SVGIG (reference sequence). The V end was cut by 2 bases, the J end by 10 bases, with 12 bases between. This CDR3 region has 12 residues. DNA for the CDR3: TGTGCCTGGAGTATACAGGGAAGGGAGCAGTTCTTC. Protein sequence: CAWSIQGREQFF.

The chain has TRBV29-1 and TRBJ1-5; TRBD1 is a possible D gene (5 bases). This CDR3 region has 14 residues. Germline assignment: CDR1 SQVTM and CDR2 ANQGSEA. Trimming left V 4 bases short and J 5 bases short, with 15 bases between. The CDR3 coding sequence is TGCAGCGTTGGTCGGGGAGGAGGGGATCAGCCCCAGCATTTT. Translating gives CSVGRGGGDQPQHF.

The rearrangement joins TRBV15 to TRBJ1-4, with a tentative D call TRBD1 (6 bases). V gave up 3 bases and J gave up 3 bases, with 14 bases separating them. The CDR3 runs to 16 residues. Germline-derived CDR1 and CDR2 are LNHNV and YYDKDF (reference sequence). In nucleotides, the CDR3 is TGTGCCACCAGCAGGAGAAAACAGGGTTCTAATGAAAAACTGTTTTTT. It specifies CATSRRKQGSNEKLFF.

The genes are TRBV5-8 and TRBJ2-7, with D unclear. The V end was cut by 0 bases, the J end by 3 bases, with 7 bases between. Germline V lookup: CDR1 SGHTS, CDR2 YDEGEE. This CDR3 comprises 13 residues. The CDR3 spells CASSLDGIYEQYF. The DNA for the CDR3 is TGTGCCAGCAGCTTGGACGGCATCTACGAGCAGTACTTC.

V and J are TRBV18 and TRBJ1-3; the D gene is possibly TRBD1 (6 bases). This CDR3 is built from 15 residues. Trimming stripped 4 bases from V and 1 base from J, with 11 bases between. The germline V gene has CDR1 KGHSH and CDR2 LQKENI. CDR3 region: CASSQGQTSGNTIYF. CDR3 coding DNA: TGTGCCAGCTCACAAGGACAGACTTCTGGAAACACCATATATTTT.

CDR3 bases: TGTGCCAGCAGTTCTCTCGAGGTGGGACAGTTCTATCATGGCTACACCTTC. It yields the protein CASSSLEVGQFYHGYTF. The chain joins TRBV28 to TRBJ1-2; 7 positions agree with TRBD1. The ends lost 4 bases at V and 6 bases at J; junction bases unmatched: 17. This CDR3 spans 17 amino acids. The germline gives CDR1 MDHEN, CDR2 SYDVKM.

The chain is built from TRBV20-1 and TRBJ2-2, with D unresolved. The V gene lost 6 bases and the J gene lost 8 bases, with 7 bases spanning the gap. This CDR3 region has 10 residues. The germline V gene encodes CDR1 DFQATT and CDR2 SNEGSKA (reference sequence). Here the CDR3 DNA reads TGCAGTGCCATGGGAGGGGAGCTGTTTTTT. This translates into CSAMGGELFF.

The chain recombines TRBV27 with TRBJ2-7; 7 nucleotides align to TRBD2. This CDR3 has 12 amino acids. Germline loops: CDR1 MNHEY, CDR2 SMNVEV (reference sequence). V was pared by 5 bases and J by 4 bases, with 2 bases of the junction left unmatched. The CDR3 is CASSSGIYEQYF. CDR3 coding DNA: TGTGCCAGCAGTAGCGGGATTTACGAGCAGTACTTC.

The genes are TRBV7-3 and TRBJ2-1; the match to TRBD2 covers 10 bases. The CDR3 has 16 amino acids. Germline CDR1 reads SGHTA; CDR2 reads FQGTGA. Trimming removed 4 bases from V and 3 bases from J; junction bases left unmatched: 6. CDR3 in DNA: TGTGCCAGCAGCTATAGAGCGGGAGGGTTCTACAATGAGCAGTTCTTC. It is translated as CASSYRAGGFYNEQFF. The entire variable domain, with the rest obtained from reference TRBV7-3 and TRBJ2-1, is as follows: GAGVSQTPSNKVTEKGKYVELRCDPISGHTALYWYRQSLGQGPEFLIYFQGTGAADDSGLPNDRFFAVRPEGSVSTLKIQRTERGDSAVYLCASSYRAGGFYNEQFFGPGTRLTVL.

The chain joins TRBV6-1 to TRBJ2-7; a possible D gene is TRBD2 (5 bases). The CDR3 length is 12 residues. V was pared by 7 bases and J by 6 bases, with 13 bases between. Germline V gene data show CDR1 as MNHNS and CDR2 as SASEGT. The CDR3 DNA reads TGTGCCAGCACTCTAAATCGGGGCGAGCAGTACTTC. Translation: CASTLNRGEQYF.

J is TRBJ2-3 and V is TRBV6-6; D gene ambiguous. Germline CDR1 is MNHNY and CDR2 is SVGAGI (reference sequence). Between the trimmed V and J ends, which lost 7 bases and 0 bases, there was a span of 8 bases. The CDR3 consists of 13 residues. DNA for the CDR3: TGTGCCAGCAAGGACGGTAGCACAGATACGCAGTATTTT. Translation gives CASKDGSTDTQYF.

CDR3 protein: CASSQELPTSGSSYEQYF. The CDR3 DNA is TGTGCCAGCAGCCAAGAATTACCCACTAGCGGATCCTCCTACGAGCAGTACTTC. The chain recombines TRBV4-2 with TRBJ2-7; 8 bases align to TRBD2. The germline gives CDR1 LGHNA, CDR2 YNFKEQ. The CDR3 consists of 18 residues. After removal of 0 bases from V and 0 bases from J, the junction contained 10 bases not matched to a gene.

This clone has only one observation. This chain connects TRBV6-1 to TRBJ1-2, with 9 positions matching TRBD1. The V gene end was trimmed by 2 bases and the J gene end by 1 base; junction bases not matched to a gene: 5. Germline-derived CDR1 and CDR2 are MNHNS and SASEGT. The CDR3 has 16 residues. The chain's CDR3 is CASSELTGGYNYGYTF. CDR3 sequence (DNA): TGTGCCAGCAGTGAACTCACAGGGGGCTATAACTATGGCTACACCTTC.

The chain has TRBV5-1 and TRBJ1-2, with D perhaps TRBD1 (6 bases). Trimming took off 0 bases at V and 5 bases at J, with 17 bases between the two ends. CDR3 size: 16 residues. CDR1 SGHRS and CDR2 YFSETQ come from the germline V gene. The CDR3 region is CASSLAGGPQGYGYTF. In nucleotides, the CDR3 is TGCGCCAGCAGCTTGGCCGGGGGCCCTCAGGGGTATGGCTACACCTTC.

This clone was detected only a few times. This chain joins TRBV15 and TRBJ2-3; 13 bases line up with TRBD2. CDR1 is LNHNV, CDR2 YYDKDF, per germline (reference sequence). V lost 5 bases and J lost 8; bases outside the gene matches: 13. The length of the CDR3 is 17 residues. As DNA, the CDR3 is TGTGCCACCAGCCCCCCTCGACTAGCGGGAGGCGCGGGTACGCAGTATTTT. As protein: CATSPPRLAGGAGTQYF.

The chain carries TRBV5-1 and TRBJ2-5; D might be TRBD1 or TRBD2, each matching 5 bases. The CDR3 consists of 14 residues. The germline CDR1 and CDR2 sequences are SGHRS and YFSETQ. V was pared by 1 base and J by 2 bases, with 9 bases between. CDR3 in DNA: TGCGCCAGCAGCTTGTGGGGACGTCAAGAGACCCAGTACTTC. It specifies CASSLWGRQETQYF. Using reference TRBV5-1 and TRBJ2-5 for the parts outside the CDR3, the full variable domain is KAGVTQTPRYLIKTRGQQVTLSCSPISGHRSVSWYQQTPGQGLQFLFEYFSETQRNKGNFPGRFSGRQFSNSRSEMNVSTLELGDSALYLCASSLWGRQETQYFGPGTRLLVL.

This clone was recorded once. This chain links TRBV11-2 with TRBJ2-7; D is ambiguous. CDR3 length: 12 residues. With 5 bases removed from V and 2 bases from J, the gap between germline ends came to 7 bases. Germline V gene sequence: CDR1 SGHAT, CDR2 FQNNGV. For the CDR3, the DNA is TGTGCCAGCAGCACTGAGGCCTACGAGCAGTACTTC. This sequence encodes CASSTEAYEQYF.

This sequence joins TRBV11-2 and TRBJ1-3; D not resolved. V was shortened by 9 bases and J by 1 base, with 4 bases between the two germline ends. The germline CDR1 and CDR2 sequences are SGHAT and FQNNGV. The CDR3 sequence is 11 residues long. The CDR3 DNA reads as TGTGCCAGTGGTTCTGGAAACACCATATATTTT. Encoded protein: CASGSGNTIYF.